This T cell receptor beta chain appears in the sequencing data of a study of cytomegalovirus exposure and HLA in healthy donors. The wider study: From HLA-typed donors, an early data release held some 91 million unique TCRs.

Per the germline V gene, CDR1 is SNHLY and CDR2 is FYNNEI. This CDR3 spans 12 amino acids. Trimming stripped 8 bases from V and 7 bases from J, with 14 bases between. The PCR employed 60 Vbeta primers together with 13 Jbeta primers. Clones were sequenced by immunoSEQ multiplex PCR, and TCRdb holds only the in-frame ones, with some missing. This table has approximately 140,000 clones, roughly 83% appearing once. Input material: PBMCs. This clonotype originated in a human donor in good health. The gene calls are TRBV2 and TRBJ1-2, with a possible D match to TRBD1 (6 bases). In DNA form, the CDR3 reads TGTGCCAGCTCCCGGACAGCTCGTGGCTACACCTTC. Translating it yields CASSRTARGYTF.